These T cell receptor beta chains were read from a single sample in a study of neurological immune-mediated disorders. Using its own MiXCR run on the 5' RACE reads, TCRdb lists one record per CDR3 protein. The sample includes about 80,000 distinct CDR3 sequences, roughly 9.9% of them seen just once. Sequenced: PBMCs. These receptors were taken from a man between 45 and 60 years old in good health. Each CDR3 is given with its conserved first and last residue. The D gene is left open where the match is weak. A row's size may be missing; if present it is once, few, many or a size class.

D | J | V | size | CDR3 | DNA
TRBD1 | TRBJ2-1 | TRBV9 | many | CASSVVGQERGEQFF | TGTGCCAGCAGCGTAGTCGGACAGGAAAGGGGTGAGCAGTTCTTC
NA | TRBJ1-2 | TRBV3-1 | many | CASSQEGATNYGYTF | TGTGCCAGCAGCCAAGAAGGAGCTACTAACTATGGCTACACCTTC
NA | TRBJ1-2 | TRBV29-1 | many | CSVGQGPSNYGYTF | TGCAGCGTTGGTCAGGGGCCGTCTAACTATGGCTACACCTTC
NA | TRBJ1-1 | TRBV11-2 | many | CASSPPGVTEAFF | TGTGCCAGCAGCCCCCCAGGGGTCACTGAAGCTTTCTTT
NA | TRBJ2-5 | TRBV5-5 | many | CASSSNPGRGTQETQYF | TGTGCCAGCAGTAGTAACCCCGGCCGGGGCACCCAAGAGACCCAGTACTTC
NA | TRBJ2-5 | TRBV3-1 | many | CASIGGVVWRETQYF | TGTGCCAGCATCGGCGGGGTGGTATGGCGTGAGACCCAGTACTTC
NA | TRBJ2-6 | TRBV28 | many | CASSSSLGGGSGANVLTF | TGTGCCAGCAGCTCTTCATTGGGGGGCGGGTCTGGGGCCAACGTCCTGACTTTC
NA | TRBJ2-3 | TRBV20-1 | many | CSAGGLGTDTQYF | TGCAGTGCTGGAGGCCTGGGCACAGATACGCAGTATTTT
TRBD1 | TRBJ2-7 | TRBV7-2 | many | CASSLEDRGNEQYF | TGTGCCAGCAGCTTAGAGGACAGGGGTAACGAGCAGTACTTC
TRBD1 | TRBJ2-5 | TRBV5-1 | many | CASGTGQPSQETQYF | TGCGCCAGCGGGACGGGACAGCCTTCCCAAGAGACCCAGTACTTC
TRBD1 | TRBJ1-6 | TRBV7-2 | NA | CASSPRQGEYNSPLHF | TGTGCCAGCAGCCCCAGACAGGGGGAGTATAATTCACCCCTCCACTTT
NA | TRBJ2-7 | TRBV20-1 | many | CSARDRKGTYEQYF | TGCAGTGCTAGAGATAGAAAGGGTACCTACGAGCAGTACTTC
NA | TRBJ2-2 | TRBV12-3/TRBV12-4 | many | CASSPTGTGELFF | TGTGCCAGCAGTCCGACAGGCACCGGGGAGCTGTTTTTT
TRBD1 | TRBJ2-2 | TRBV9 | many | CASSAGTGSTGELFF | TGTGCCAGCAGCGCCGGGACAGGATCGACCGGGGAGCTGTTTTTT